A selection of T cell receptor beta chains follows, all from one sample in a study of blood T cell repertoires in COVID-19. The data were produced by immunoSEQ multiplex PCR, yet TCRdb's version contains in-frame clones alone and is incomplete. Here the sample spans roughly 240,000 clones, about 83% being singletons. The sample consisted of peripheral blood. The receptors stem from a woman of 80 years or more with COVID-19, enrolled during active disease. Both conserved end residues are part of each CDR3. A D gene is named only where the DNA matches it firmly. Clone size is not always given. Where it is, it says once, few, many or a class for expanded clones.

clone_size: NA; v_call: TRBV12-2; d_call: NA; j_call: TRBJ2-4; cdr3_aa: CASRLAQLEVYIQYF; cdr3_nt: TGTGCAAGTCGCTTAGCGCAGCTAGAAGTATACATTCAGTACTTC
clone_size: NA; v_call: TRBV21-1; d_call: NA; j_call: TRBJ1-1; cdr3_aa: CASSSRGGLDTEAFF; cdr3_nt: TGTGCCAGCAGCTCTCGGGGGGGGTTGGACACTGAAGCTTTCTTT
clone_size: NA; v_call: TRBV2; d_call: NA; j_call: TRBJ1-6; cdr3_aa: CASPPQQGNVSYNSPLHF; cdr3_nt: TGTGCCAGCCCCCCCCAACAGGGTAACGTATCCTATAATTCACCCCTCCACTTT
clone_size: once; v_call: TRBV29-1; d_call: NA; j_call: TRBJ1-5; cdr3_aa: CSVVAGASNQPQHF; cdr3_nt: TGCAGCGTTGTAGCGGGGGCTAGCAATCAGCCCCAGCATTTT
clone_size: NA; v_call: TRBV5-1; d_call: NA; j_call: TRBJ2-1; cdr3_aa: CASSVVLSGNEQFF; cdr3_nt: TGCGCCAGCAGCGTAGTTTTGTCGGGTAATGAGCAGTTCTTC
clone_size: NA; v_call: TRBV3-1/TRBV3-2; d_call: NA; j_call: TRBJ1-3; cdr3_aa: CASSQTPHRISGNTIYF; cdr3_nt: TGTGCCAGCAGCCAAACCCCCCACAGAATCTCTGGAAACACCATATATTTT
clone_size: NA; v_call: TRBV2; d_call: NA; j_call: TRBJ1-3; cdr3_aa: CASSGQASGNTIYF; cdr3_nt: TGTGCCAGCAGTGGACAGGCCTCTGGAAACACCATATATTTT
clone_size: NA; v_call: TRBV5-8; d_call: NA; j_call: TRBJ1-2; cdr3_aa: CASSVSITDGYTF; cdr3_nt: TGTGCCAGCAGCGTTAGTATTACGGATGGCTACACCTTC
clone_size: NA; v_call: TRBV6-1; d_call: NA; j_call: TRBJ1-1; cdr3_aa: CASSERQGTAFF; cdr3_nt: TGTGCCAGCAGTGAAAGGCAGGGGACAGCTTTCTTT
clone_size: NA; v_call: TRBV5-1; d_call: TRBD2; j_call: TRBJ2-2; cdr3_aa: CASSSGDKGTGELFF; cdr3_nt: TGCGCCAGCAGTAGCGGGGACAAGGGGACCGGGGAGCTGTTTTTT
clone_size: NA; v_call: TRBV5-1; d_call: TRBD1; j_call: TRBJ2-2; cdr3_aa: CASSGDRVNTGELFF; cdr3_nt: TGCGCCAGCAGCGGGGACAGGGTGAACACCGGGGAGCTGTTTTTT
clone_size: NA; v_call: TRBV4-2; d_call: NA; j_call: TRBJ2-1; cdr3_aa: CASSQDIGTISNEQFF; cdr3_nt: TGTGCCAGCAGCCAAGATATCGGAACTATCAGCAATGAGCAGTTCTTC
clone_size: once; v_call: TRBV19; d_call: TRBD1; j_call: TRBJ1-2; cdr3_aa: CASSSQQGIGYGYTF; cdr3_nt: TGTGCCAGTAGTTCCCAACAGGGGATTGGCTATGGCTACACCTTC
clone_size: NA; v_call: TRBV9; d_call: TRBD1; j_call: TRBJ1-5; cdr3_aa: CASSLGTGGSNQPQHF; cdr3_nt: TGTGCCAGCAGCCTTGGGACAGGGGGTAGCAATCAGCCCCAGCATTTT
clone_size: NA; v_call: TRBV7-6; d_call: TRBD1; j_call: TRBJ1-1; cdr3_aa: CASSFTGEMNTEAFF; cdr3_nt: TGTGCCAGCAGCTTTACAGGGGAGATGAACACTGAAGCTTTCTTT
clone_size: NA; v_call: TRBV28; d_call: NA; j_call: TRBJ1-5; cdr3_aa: CASSPWGGEGQPQHF; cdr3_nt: TGTGCCAGCAGTCCTTGGGGGGGAGAAGGTCAGCCCCAGCATTTT
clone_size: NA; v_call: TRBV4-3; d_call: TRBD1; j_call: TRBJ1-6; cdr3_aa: CASSLSGQGDSGSPLHF; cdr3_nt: TGCGCCAGCAGCCTATCGGGACAGGGGGACTCTGGATCACCCCTCCACTTT
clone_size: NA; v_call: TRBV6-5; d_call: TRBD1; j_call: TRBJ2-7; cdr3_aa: CASSYVGDRYYEQYF; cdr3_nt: TGTGCCAGCAGTTACGTCGGGGACAGGTACTACGAGCAGTACTTC
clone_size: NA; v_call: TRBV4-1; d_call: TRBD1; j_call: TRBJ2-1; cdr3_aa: CASSQRTGGLPSNEQFF; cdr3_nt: TGCGCCAGCAGCCAACGGACAGGCGGCCTCCCCTCTAATGAGCAGTTCTTC
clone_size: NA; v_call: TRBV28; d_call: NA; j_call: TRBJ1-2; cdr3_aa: CASLTGLKNYGYTF; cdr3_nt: TGTGCCAGCTTGACGGGACTTAAAAACTATGGCTACACCTTC
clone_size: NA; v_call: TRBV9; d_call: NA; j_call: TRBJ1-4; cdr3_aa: CASSVGRGRANEKLFF; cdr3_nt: TGTGCCAGCAGCGTAGGTCGGGGAAGAGCTAATGAAAAACTGTTTTTT
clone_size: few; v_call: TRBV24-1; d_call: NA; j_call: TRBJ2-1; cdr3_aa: CATSDLEEDEQFF; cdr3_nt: TGTGCCACCAGTGATTTAGAGGAGGATGAGCAGTTCTTC
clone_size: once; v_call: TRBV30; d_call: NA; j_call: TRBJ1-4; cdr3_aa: CAWDTGSPNEKLFF; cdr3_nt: TGTGCCTGGGACACCGGGAGCCCTAATGAAAAACTGTTTTTT
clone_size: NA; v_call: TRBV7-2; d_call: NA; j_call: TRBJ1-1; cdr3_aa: CASSFPFPEQIEAFF; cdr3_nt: TGTGCCAGCAGCTTCCCCTTCCCCGAACAGATTGAAGCTTTCTTT
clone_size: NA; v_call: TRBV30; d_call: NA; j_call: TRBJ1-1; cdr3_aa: CAWRNKPGQTAEAFF; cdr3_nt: TGTGCCTGGAGAAACAAACCGGGACAAACTGCTGAAGCTTTCTTT
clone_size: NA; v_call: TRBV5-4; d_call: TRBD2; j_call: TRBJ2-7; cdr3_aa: CASSIASGGALYEQYF; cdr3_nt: TGTGCCAGCAGCATTGCTAGCGGGGGGGCTCTGTACGAGCAGTACTTC
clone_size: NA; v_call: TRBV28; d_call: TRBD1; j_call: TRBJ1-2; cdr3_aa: CASSQQGAGGYTF; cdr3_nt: TGTGCCAGCAGCCAACAGGGGGCAGGAGGCTACACCTTC
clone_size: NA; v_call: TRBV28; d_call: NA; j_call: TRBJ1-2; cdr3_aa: CASRYSDNRDYGYTF; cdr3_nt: TGTGCCAGCAGGTACTCGGACAATAGGGACTATGGCTACACCTTC
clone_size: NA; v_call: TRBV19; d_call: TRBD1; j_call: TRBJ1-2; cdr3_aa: CASGTAYGYTF; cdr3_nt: TGTGCCAGCGGGACAGCCTATGGCTACACCTTC
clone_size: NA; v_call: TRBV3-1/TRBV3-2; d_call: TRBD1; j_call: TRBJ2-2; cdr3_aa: CASSQDRGQRDTGELFF; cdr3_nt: TGTGCCAGCAGCCAAGACAGGGGGCAGCGTGACACCGGGGAGCTGTTTTTT
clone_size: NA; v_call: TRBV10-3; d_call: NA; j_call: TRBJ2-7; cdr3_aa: CAIASGGNPGEQYF; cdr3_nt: TGTGCCATCGCTTCCGGGGGAAACCCTGGCGAGCAGTACTTC
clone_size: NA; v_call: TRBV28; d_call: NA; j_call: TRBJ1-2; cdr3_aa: CASSSSFEVVGGGYTF; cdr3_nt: TGTGCCAGCAGTTCATCATTTGAGGTCGTTGGCGGCGGCTACACCTTC
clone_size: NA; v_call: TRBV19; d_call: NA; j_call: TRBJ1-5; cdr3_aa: CASSPRTAGQPQHF; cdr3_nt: TGTGCCAGTAGTCCAAGGACCGCGGGGCAGCCCCAGCATTTT
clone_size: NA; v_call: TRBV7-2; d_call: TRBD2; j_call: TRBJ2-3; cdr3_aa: CASSAGLAVPTDTQYF; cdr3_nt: TGTGCCAGCAGCGCAGGACTAGCGGTCCCCACAGATACGCAGTATTTT
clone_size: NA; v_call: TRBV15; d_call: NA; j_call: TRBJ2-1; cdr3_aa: CAQPPRPPYNEQFF; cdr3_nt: TGTGCGCAACCTCCGCGGCCCCCCTACAATGAGCAGTTCTTC
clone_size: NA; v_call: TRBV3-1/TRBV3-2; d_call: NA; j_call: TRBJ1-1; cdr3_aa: CASSQAIGVNTEAFF; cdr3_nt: TGTGCCAGCAGCCAAGCGATAGGGGTGAACACTGAAGCTTTCTTT
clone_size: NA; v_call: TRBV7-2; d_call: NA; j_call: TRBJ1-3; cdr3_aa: CASSLRETGNTIYF; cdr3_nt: TGTGCCAGCAGCTTGCGAGAGACTGGAAACACCATATATTTT
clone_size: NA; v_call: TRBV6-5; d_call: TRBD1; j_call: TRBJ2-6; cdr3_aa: CASRSQGAGANVLTF; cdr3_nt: TGTGCCAGCAGGTCTCAGGGGGCTGGGGCCAACGTCCTGACTTTC
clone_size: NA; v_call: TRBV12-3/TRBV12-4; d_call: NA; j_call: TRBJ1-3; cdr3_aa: CASTMASGNTIYF; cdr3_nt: TGTGCCAGCACCATGGCCTCTGGAAACACCATATATTTT
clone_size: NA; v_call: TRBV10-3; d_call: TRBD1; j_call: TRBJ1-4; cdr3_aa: CAISQGSGGNEKLFF; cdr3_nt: TGTGCCATCAGCCAAGGCTCAGGGGGCAATGAAAAACTGTTTTTT
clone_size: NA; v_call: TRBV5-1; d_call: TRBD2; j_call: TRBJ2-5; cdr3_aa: CASSPITPRGDGETQYF; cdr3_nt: TGCGCCAGCAGCCCTATAACTCCGCGGGGGGATGGGGAGACCCAGTACTTC
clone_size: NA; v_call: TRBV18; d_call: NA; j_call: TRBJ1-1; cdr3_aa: CASSTVDSPNTEAFF; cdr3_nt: TGTGCCAGCTCAACGGTGGACAGTCCGAACACTGAAGCTTTCTTT
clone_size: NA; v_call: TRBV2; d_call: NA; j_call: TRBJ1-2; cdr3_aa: CASSEGYGYTF; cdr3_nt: TGTGCCAGCTCTGAGGGCTATGGCTACACCTTC
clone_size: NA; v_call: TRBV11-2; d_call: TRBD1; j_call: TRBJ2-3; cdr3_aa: CASSFTRGRDTQYF; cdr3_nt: TGTGCCAGCAGCTTTACTAGGGGGCGAGATACGCAGTATTTT
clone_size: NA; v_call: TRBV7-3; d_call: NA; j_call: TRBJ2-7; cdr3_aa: CASSPSAGTYEQYF; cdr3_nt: TGTGCCAGCAGCCCCTCCGCGGGTACCTACGAGCAGTACTTC